The sequence of this T cell receptor beta chain was determined in a study of a mutant IDH1 vaccine in newly diagnosed glioma. The overall study: Eight vaccinations went to patients in weeks 1, 3, 5, 7, 11, 15, 19, 23. General study findings and limits: Vaccination elicited immune responses in roughly 93% of patients. Pseudoprogression seemed unlinked to shifts in top peripheral T cell clonotypes.

Points on this clone: Antigen unknown.

Time point denoted: week 11, during vaccination. Alongside topical imiquimod, each dose of vaccine comprised 300 ug of mutant IDH1 20-mer peptide. TCRdb's table, derived via immunoSEQ multiplex PCR, lists solely in-frame clones and lacks some. This sample has roughly 130,000 clones; over 75% occur once, and the top ten carry 5.5%. J was trimmed by 0 bases and V by 5 bases; bases with no gene match: 5. Looked up from germline, CDR1 is PRHDT and CDR2 is FYEKMQ (reference sequence). The CDR3 spans 16 residues. The clonotype was recovered from a man aged 40-55 years with glioma. The sample consisted of PBMCs, taken from a glioma patient whose treatment included an IDH1 peptide vaccine. The rearrangement uses TRBV13 and TRBJ2-3; 10 positions agree with TRBD2. CDR3 coding DNA: TGTGCCAGCAGCCCCTGGACTAGCGGTAGCACAGATACGCAGTATTTT. Translated, it gives CASSPWTSGSTDTQYF.